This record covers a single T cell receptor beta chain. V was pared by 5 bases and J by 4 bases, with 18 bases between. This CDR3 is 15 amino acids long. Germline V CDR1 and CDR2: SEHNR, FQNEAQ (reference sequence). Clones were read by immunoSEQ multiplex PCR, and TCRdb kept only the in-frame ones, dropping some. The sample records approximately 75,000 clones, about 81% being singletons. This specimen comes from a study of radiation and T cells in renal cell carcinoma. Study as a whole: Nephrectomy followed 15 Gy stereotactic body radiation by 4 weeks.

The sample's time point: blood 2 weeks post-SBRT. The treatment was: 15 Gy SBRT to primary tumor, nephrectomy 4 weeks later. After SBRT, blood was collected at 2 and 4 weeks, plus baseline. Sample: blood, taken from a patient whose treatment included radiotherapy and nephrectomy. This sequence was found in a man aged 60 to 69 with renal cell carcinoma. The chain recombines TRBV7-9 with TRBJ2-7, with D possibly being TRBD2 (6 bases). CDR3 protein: CASSDGTPGIYEQYF. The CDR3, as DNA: TGTGCCAGCAGCGACGGGACTCCTGGAATTTACGAGCAGTACTTC.